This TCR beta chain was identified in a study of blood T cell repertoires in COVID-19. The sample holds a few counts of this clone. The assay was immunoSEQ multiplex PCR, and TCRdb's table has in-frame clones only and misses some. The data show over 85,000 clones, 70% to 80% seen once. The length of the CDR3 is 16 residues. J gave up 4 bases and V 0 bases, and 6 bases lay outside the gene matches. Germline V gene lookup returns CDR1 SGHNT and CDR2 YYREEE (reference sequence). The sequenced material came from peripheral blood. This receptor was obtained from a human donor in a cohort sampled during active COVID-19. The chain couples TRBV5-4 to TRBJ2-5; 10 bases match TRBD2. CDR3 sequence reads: CASSLGLAGARETQYF. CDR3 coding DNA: TGTGCCAGCAGCTTGGGTCTAGCGGGAGCTAGAGAGACCCAGTACTTC.